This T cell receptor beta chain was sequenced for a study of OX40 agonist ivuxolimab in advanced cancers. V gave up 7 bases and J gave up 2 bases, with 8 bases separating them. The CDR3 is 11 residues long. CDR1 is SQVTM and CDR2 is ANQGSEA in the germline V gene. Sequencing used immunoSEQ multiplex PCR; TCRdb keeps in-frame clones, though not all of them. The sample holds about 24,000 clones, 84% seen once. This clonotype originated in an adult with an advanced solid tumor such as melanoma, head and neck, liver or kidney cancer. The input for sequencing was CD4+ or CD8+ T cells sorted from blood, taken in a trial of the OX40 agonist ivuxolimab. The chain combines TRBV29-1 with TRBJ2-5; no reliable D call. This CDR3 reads CSAAVQETQYF. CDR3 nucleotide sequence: TGCAGCGCCGCGGTGCAAGAGACCCAGTACTTC. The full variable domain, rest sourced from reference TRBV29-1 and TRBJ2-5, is SAVISQKPSRDICQRGTSLTIQCQVDSQVTMMFWYRQQPGQSLTLIATANQGSEATYESGFVIDKFPISRPNLTFSTLTVSNMSPEDSSIYLCSAAVQETQYFGPGTRLLVL.